A selection of T cell receptor beta chains follows, all from one sample in a study of CD8+CD57+ T cells in acquired aplastic anemia. TCRdb fed the reads into MiXCR, producing one record per CDR3 protein. The sample contains hundreds of thousands of distinct CDR3 sequences, 50% to 70% of which appear only once. The specimen was sorted CD4+, CD8+, or CD8+CD57+ T cells (not recorded which) from PBMCs. The source of these receptors is a human donor with severe aplastic anemia or a healthy control (not recorded which). Each CDR3 is given with its conserved first and last residue. Fields, in order: V gene, clone size, D gene, J gene, CDR3 protein, CDR3 DNA. A D gene is named only where the DNA matches it firmly. Size is omitted from some rows. Given values are once, few, many or a class for expanded clones.

>TRBV12-3/TRBV12-4|-|-|TRBJ1-1
CASSWRDEIEAFF
TGTGCCAGCAGCTGGAGGGACGAAATCGAAGCTTTCTTT
>TRBV24-1|-|-|TRBJ1-2
CASEGGGGYTF
TGTGCCTCCGAGGGGGGCGGGGGCTACACCTTC
>TRBV20-1|-|-|TRBJ2-1
CSASDILGQFF
TGCAGTGCCAGTGACATACTCGGGCAGTTCTTC
>TRBV7-6|-|TRBD2|TRBJ2-2
CASSLVLAGVGELLF
TGTGCCAGCAGCTTAGTACTAGCGGGGGTCGGGGAGCTGCTTTTT
>TRBV5-4|-|-|TRBJ2-7
CASSVVARSYEQYF
TGTGCCAGCAGCGTTGTCGCCCGCTCCTACGAGCAGTACTTC
>TRBV7-2|-|-|TRBJ1-5
CASSLGTGISNQPQHF
TGTGCCAGCAGCTTAGGTACGGGGATTAGCAATCAGCCCCAGCATTTT
>TRBV19|once|TRBD1|TRBJ1-5
CASSRGSSGGDQPQHF
TGTGCCAGTAGTAGGGGATCCTCAGGGGGCGATCAGCCCCAGCATTTT
>TRBV5-1|-|-|TRBJ1-1
CASSLESTGTQNTEAFF
TGCGCCAGCAGCTTGGAGAGTACAGGGACCCAGAACACTGAAGCTTTCTTT
>TRBV7-8|few|-|TRBJ2-5
CASSRHPLSAQTQYF
TGTGCCAGCAGCCGGCACCCTCTTTCCGCACAGACCCAGTACTTC
>TRBV12-3/TRBV12-4|-|-|TRBJ1-6
CASSRREPFSEFSPLHF
TGTGCCAGCAGTCGCAGGGAGCCCTTTTCAGAATTTTCACCCCTCCACTTT
>TRBV29-1|-|-|TRBJ2-1
CSVFGQYNEQFF
TGCAGCGTTTTTGGCCAGTACAATGAGCAGTTCTTC
>TRBV25-1|once|-|TRBJ1-4
CASKGEKLFF
TGTGCCAGCAAAGGGGAAAAACTGTTTTTT
>TRBV5-5|-|TRBD2|TRBJ2-7
CASSINSGGTPYEQYF
TGCGCCAGCAGCATTAATAGCGGGGGGACTCCCTACGAGCAGTACTTC
>TRBV20-1|-|-|TRBJ1-1
CSSSRSMNTEAFF
TGCAGTTCATCCAGATCCATGAACACTGAAGCTTTCTTT
>TRBV4-1|-|-|TRBJ2-7
CASSQDQGSRSYEQYF
TGCGCCAGCAGCCAAGATCAGGGCAGCCGCTCCTACGAGCAGTACTTC
>TRBV29-1|many|TRBD1|TRBJ2-3
CSAKLQGASATDTQYF
TGCAGCGCAAAACTACAGGGGGCTTCGGCCACAGATACGCAGTATTTT
>TRBV6-5|-|-|TRBJ1-6
CAISELQANSPLHF
TGTGCCATCAGTGAGCTTCAGGCCAATTCACCCCTCCACTTT
>TRBV10-2|-|-|TRBJ2-7
CASRGVEGGTYEQYF
TGCGCCAGCAGGGGGGTTGAGGGTGGGACTTACGAGCAGTACTTC
>TRBV2|many|-|TRBJ1-2
CASSAGSLVWGYTF
TGTGCCAGCAGTGCCGGGTCACTTGTTTGGGGCTACACCTTC
>TRBV29-1|-|-|TRBJ2-7
CSVEKLAGEQYF
TGCAGCGTTGAAAAACTAGCTGGCGAGCAGTACTTC
>TRBV12-3/TRBV12-4|-|-|TRBJ2-7
CASRPGTGTSDSLEQYF
TGTGCCAGCAGACCCGGGACAGGGACTAGCGACTCCCTCGAGCAGTACTTC
>TRBV5-4|-|-|TRBJ1-3
CASSLGAGLANTIYF
TGTGCCAGCAGCTTGGGAGCGGGTTTGGCTAACACCATATATTTT
>TRBV19|many|TRBD2|TRBJ2-7
CASSTTSGGTYEQYF
TGTGCCAGTAGTACGACTAGCGGGGGGACCTACGAGCAGTACTTC
>TRBV29-1|-|-|TRBJ2-2
CSVQGVAGNTGELFF
TGCAGCGTCCAGGGGGTAGCGGGGAACACCGGGGAGCTGTTTTTT
>TRBV29-1|-|TRBD1|TRBJ2-3
CSVEAQGQGMTDTQYF
TGCAGCGTTGAAGCCCAGGGACAGGGAATGACAGATACGCAGTATTTT
>TRBV7-2|-|TRBD1|TRBJ1-5
CASSQDRGDNQPQHF
TGTGCCAGCTCCCAGGACAGGGGAGACAATCAGCCCCAGCATTTT
>TRBV27|many|-|TRBJ2-7
CASSLWSGETYEQYF
TGTGCCAGCAGTTTATGGTCCGGGGAAACATACGAGCAGTACTTC
>TRBV7-2|-|-|TRBJ2-7
CASSLFPRREQYF
TGTGCCAGCAGCTTATTTCCGAGGAGGGAGCAGTACTTC
>TRBV28|-|-|TRBJ2-3
CASRGSALSYTDTQYF
TGTGCCAGCAGGGGGTCGGCCTTATCCTACACAGATACGCAGTATTTT
>TRBV7-8|few|TRBD1|TRBJ2-3
CASSRGTGAYTDTQYF
TGTGCCAGCAGCCGTGGGACAGGGGCATACACAGATACGCAGTATTTT
>TRBV20-1|-|TRBD2|TRBJ2-1
CSASGTSGYNEQFF
TGCAGTGCTTCCGGGACTAGCGGCTACAATGAGCAGTTCTTC
>TRBV24-1|few|-|TRBJ2-1
CATSDSPLYNEQFF
TGTGCCACCAGTGATTCCCCGCTTTACAATGAGCAGTTCTTC
>TRBV29-1|-|TRBD1|TRBJ1-2
CSVPFPGGPYGYTF
TGCAGCGTCCCCTTTCCAGGGGGGCCCTATGGCTACACCTTC
>TRBV11-2|once|-|TRBJ1-5
CASSLVAGGSNQPQHF
TGTGCCAGCAGCTTAGTCGCAGGAGGGTCCAATCAGCCCCAGCATTTT
>TRBV10-3|many|TRBD1|TRBJ2-5
CAIRATGGGETQYF
TGTGCCATCAGGGCGACAGGGGGAGGGGAGACCCAGTACTTC
>TRBV2|-|-|TRBJ2-2
CASSDRSGGTGELFF
TGTGCCAGCAGTGATAGGTCCGGCGGCACCGGGGAGCTGTTTTTT
>TRBV7-9|-|-|TRBJ1-6
CASSTEGKETQYDNSPLHF
TGTGCCAGCAGCACCGAGGGAAAAGAGACCCAGTACGATAATTCACCCCTCCACTTT
>TRBV6-5|-|TRBD1|TRBJ1-1
CASSPGQVVVRWF
TGTGCCAGCAGCCCAGGACAGGTCGTTGTTCGATGGTTT
>TRBV19|-|TRBD2|TRBJ2-5
CASSIWGGRRSYETQYF
TGTGCCAGTAGTATATGGGGCGGGAGGCGGAGTTACGAGACCCAGTACTTC
>TRBV19|many|TRBD2|TRBJ2-5
CASSRGRTSGETQYF
TGTGCCAGTAGTAGGGGACGGACTAGCGGAGAGACCCAGTACTTC
>TRBV30|-|-|TRBJ1-1
CAWSMIMNTEAFF
TGTGCCTGGAGTATGATAATGAACACTGAAGCTTTCTTT
>TRBV10-3|-|TRBD2|TRBJ2-1
CAISIAGGQEFF
TGTGCCATCAGTATAGCGGGGGGGCAGGAGTTCTTC
>TRBV20-1|-|TRBD2|TRBJ2-5
CSAIAGEGETQYF
TGCAGTGCTATAGCGGGGGAAGGAGAGACCCAGTACTTC
>TRBV20-1|few|TRBD1|TRBJ2-7
CSAAGQDYEQYF
TGCAGTGCGGCCGGACAGGACTACGAGCAGTACTTC
>TRBV24-1|many|TRBD2|TRBJ2-1
CATSDAGGQNSNEQFF
TGTGCCACCAGTGATGCGGGGGGGCAAAATTCCAATGAGCAGTTCTTC
>TRBV7-7|-|-|TRBJ2-5
CASSLAPQETQYF
TGTGCCAGCAGCTTAGCCCCCCAGGAGACCCAGTACTTC
>TRBV5-1|-|TRBD1|TRBJ2-2
CASTETGGSTGELFF
TGCGCCAGCACCGAGACAGGGGGTAGCACCGGGGAGCTGTTTTTT
>TRBV20-1|once|TRBD1|TRBJ2-2
CSARRGQGINTGELFF
TGCAGTGCTAGAAGGGGACAGGGCATTAACACCGGGGAGCTGTTTTTT
>TRBV6-2/TRBV6-3|once|-|TRBJ1-2
CASSYAVSTNYGYTF
TGTGCCAGCAGTTACGCGGTCTCGACTAACTATGGCTACACCTTC
>TRBV7-2|-|TRBD1|TRBJ2-5
CASSLVLQGTNQTQYF
TGTGCCAGCAGCTTAGTTTTACAGGGGACCAATCAGACCCAGTACTTC
>TRBV18|many|TRBD1|TRBJ1-2
CASSPSGTGTGYTF
TGTGCCAGCTCACCTTCCGGGACAGGGACCGGCTACACCTTC
>TRBV25-1|-|-|TRBJ2-5
CSSSGYSQETQYF
TGTTCCAGCAGTGGATACAGTCAAGAGACCCAGTACTTC
>TRBV2|few|TRBD2|TRBJ2-5
CASRRLAGAQETQYF
TGTGCCAGCAGACGACTAGCGGGGGCACAAGAGACCCAGTACTTC
>TRBV12-3/TRBV12-4|-|TRBD2|TRBJ2-5
CASSLAFLTSGGAKETQYF
TGTGCCAGCAGTTTAGCGTTCCTCACTAGCGGGGGGGCGAAGGAGACCCAGTACTTC
>TRBV7-2|once|-|TRBJ1-1
CASRFTGSAEAFF
TGTGCCAGCAGATTCACAGGTAGCGCTGAAGCTTTCTTT
>TRBV7-3|-|-|TRBJ2-2
CASSPRPLAGELFF
TGTGCCAGCAGCCCGAGACCCCTAGCGGGGGAGCTGTTTTTT
>TRBV6-4|many|-|TRBJ2-2
CASSVEGSNTGELFF
TGTGCCAGCAGCGTCGAGGGGTCGAACACCGGGGAGCTGTTTTTT
>TRBV5-1|-|TRBD2|TRBJ2-3
CASSQLAGGGDTQYF
TGCGCCAGCAGCCAACTAGCGGGGGGAGGAGATACGCAGTATTTT